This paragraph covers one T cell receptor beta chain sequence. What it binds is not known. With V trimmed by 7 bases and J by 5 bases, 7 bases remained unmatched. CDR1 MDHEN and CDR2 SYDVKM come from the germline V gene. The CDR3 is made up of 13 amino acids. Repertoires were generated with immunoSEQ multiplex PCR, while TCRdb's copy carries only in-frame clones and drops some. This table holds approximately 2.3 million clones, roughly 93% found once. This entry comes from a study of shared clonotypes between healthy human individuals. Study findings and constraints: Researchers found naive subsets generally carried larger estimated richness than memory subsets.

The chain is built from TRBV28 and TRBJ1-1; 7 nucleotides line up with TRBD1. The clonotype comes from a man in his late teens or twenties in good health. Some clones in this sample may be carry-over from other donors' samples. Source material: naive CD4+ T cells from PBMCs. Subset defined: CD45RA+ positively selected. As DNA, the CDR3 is TGTGCCAGCAATATTCAGGGGGTAACTGAAGCTTTCTTT. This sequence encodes CASNIQGVTEAFF.